This T cell receptor (beta chain) stems from a study of T cell responses to AZD1222 COVID-19 vaccine. This CDR3 is 15 amino acids long. V dropped 1 base and J dropped 6 bases, with 15 bases sitting between them. Germline CDR1 reads SGHTA; CDR2 reads FQGNSA. Sequenced by immunoSEQ multiplex PCR; TCRdb stores in-frame clones only, minus some. This repertoire shows around 94,000 clones, roughly nine tenths found once; its top ten account for 3.7%. This sequence was found in an adult in good health. Sequencing used peripheral blood, obtained on day 0 of AZD1222 vaccination. The rearrangement links TRBV7-2 to TRBJ1-2; D possibly corresponds to TRBD1 (6 bases). CDR3 in DNA: TGTGCCAGCAGCTTAGTTGGAGGGGGAGGAAATGGCTACACCTTC. It translates to CASSLVGGGGNGYTF. Based on the CDR3 plus reference TRBV7-2 and TRBJ1-2, the full variable domain is GAGVSQSPSNKVTEKGKDVELRCDPISGHTALYWYRQSLGQGLEFLIYFQGNSAPDKSGLPSDRFSAERTGGSVSTLTIQRTQQEDSAVYLCASSLVGGGGNGYTFGSGTRLTVV.